Listed below are T cell receptor beta chains from one sample, sequenced in a study of sequential checkpoint blockade in melanoma. This table comes from immunoSEQ multiplex PCR, and its TCRdb copy is limited to in-frame clones, with some not included. The sample shows about 4,200 clones, roughly 21% of them seen only once. Sequenced here: tumor tissue (inferred from file names), sampled from a patient given nivolumab and ipilimumab in sequence. The receptors derive from a human donor with melanoma. The CDR3 runs from the conserved cysteine through the conserved F or W. A D gene is named only where the DNA matches it firmly. Size is stated for part of the rows, as once, few or many counts, or as a class when the clone is expanded.

V: TRBV19; D: .; size: few; J: TRBJ1-2; DNA: TGTGCCAGTAGTGTTCCTTCGGGTGCTGGCTACACCTTC; CDR3: CASSVPSGAGYTF
V: TRBV28; D: .; size: medium-sized; J: TRBJ2-7; DNA: TGTGCCAGCCGTGTGGGCCGACTTTACGAGCAGTACTTC; CDR3: CASRVGRLYEQYF
V: TRBV6-8; D: .; size: .; J: TRBJ2-5; DNA: TGTGCCAGCAGCCCTCCCTCCGGGTTCCAAGAGACCCAGTACTTC; CDR3: CASSPPSGFQETQYF
V: TRBV15; D: .; size: few; J: TRBJ1-5; DNA: TGTGCCACCAGCAGAGATCCGGGGTTCAATCAGCCCCAGCATTTT; CDR3: CATSRDPGFNQPQHF
V: TRBV19; D: .; size: large; J: TRBJ2-4; DNA: TGTGCCAGTAGTTGGTGGGCGGGCTCGGCCAAAAACATTCAGTACTTC; CDR3: CASSWWAGSAKNIQYF
V: TRBV19; D: .; size: .; J: TRBJ1-2; DNA: TGTGCCAGTAGTTTCAGGGGCGCTTATGGCTACACCTTC; CDR3: CASSFRGAYGYTF
V: TRBV28; D: .; size: .; J: TRBJ2-7; DNA: TGTGCCAGCAGACCTTCAGGGATTTGGGAGCAGTACTTC; CDR3: CASRPSGIWEQYF
V: TRBV6-8; D: .; size: medium-sized; J: TRBJ1-2; DNA: TGTGCCAGCAAGATAAGGGACGTCTATGGCTACACCTTC; CDR3: CASKIRDVYGYTF
V: TRBV19; D: .; size: .; J: TRBJ1-5; DNA: TGTGCCAGTAAGCCCCCAGGCAATCAGCCCCAGCATTTT; CDR3: CASKPPGNQPQHF
V: TRBV11-3; D: .; size: many; J: TRBJ2-3; DNA: TGTGCCAGCAGCCAAGGGACCTCAAGGGATACGCAGTATTTT; CDR3: CASSQGTSRDTQYF
V: TRBV28; D: TRBD1; size: few; J: TRBJ1-2; DNA: TGTGCCAGCAGCTCCAGACAGGGGGTTTTCTATGGCTACACCTTC; CDR3: CASSSRQGVFYGYTF
V: TRBV28; D: .; size: medium-sized; J: TRBJ2-7; DNA: TGTGCCAGCAGTTCTCAGGATAATCGGTACGAGCAGTACTTC; CDR3: CASSSQDNRYEQYF
V: TRBV23-1; D: .; size: .; J: TRBJ1-2; DNA: TGCGCCAGCAGTCAATCCTCCAACTATGGCTACACCTTC; CDR3: CASSQSSNYGYTF
V: TRBV5-1; D: TRBD1; size: .; J: TRBJ2-2; DNA: TGCGCCAGCAGCTCGGGACAGACCTCCACCGGGGAGCTGTTTTTT; CDR3: CASSSGQTSTGELFF
V: TRBV18; D: .; size: .; J: TRBJ1-1; DNA: TGTGCCAGCTCACCAAACCGAAACACTGAAGCTTTCTTT; CDR3: CASSPNRNTEAFF
V: TRBV5-1; D: .; size: once; J: TRBJ1-3; DNA: TGCGCCAGCAGCTTATCTCCCTGGGGGCTCGGTGGAAACACCATATATTTT; CDR3: CASSLSPWGLGGNTIYF
V: TRBV19; D: TRBD2; size: .; J: TRBJ2-7; DNA: TGTGCCAGTAGTATAGGGAGCCTAGCGGCCGAGCAGTACTTC; CDR3: CASSIGSLAAEQYF
V: TRBV6-8; D: .; size: few; J: TRBJ1-6; DNA: TGTGCCAGCGGCGGAATAGTTAATTCACCCCTCCACTTT; CDR3: CASGGIVNSPLHF
V: TRBV6-8; D: TRBD2; size: medium-sized; J: TRBJ2-7; DNA: TGTGCCAGCAGTTACGGGACTAGCAACTACGAGCAGTACTTC; CDR3: CASSYGTSNYEQYF
V: TRBV30; D: TRBD2; size: .; J: TRBJ2-1; DNA: TGTGCCTGGAAGACTAGCGGGGGGGCAAGTGCCTACAATGAGCAGTTCTTC; CDR3: CAWKTSGGASAYNEQFF
V: TRBV5-1; D: TRBD2; size: few; J: TRBJ2-3; DNA: TGCGCCAGCAGCCGCCGACTAGCGGGGGGCACAGATACGCAGTATTTT; CDR3: CASSRRLAGGTDTQYF
V: TRBV6-8; D: .; size: few; J: TRBJ1-2; DNA: TGTGCCACCGGAGTAGGGGGGCATGGCTACACCTTC; CDR3: CATGVGGHGYTF